What follows describes a single T cell receptor (beta chain). This sample is part of a study of sequential checkpoint blockade in melanoma. TCRdb's table, derived via immunoSEQ multiplex PCR, lists solely in-frame clones and lacks some. The data show 20,000 to 25,000 clones, around 70% seen once. The treatment here: randomized to nivolumab then ipilimumab (arm A) or the reverse (arm B). V gave up 4 bases and J gave up 2 bases; unmatched junction bases: 11. This CDR3 has 16 residues. Germline values: CDR1 SGHDT, CDR2 YYEEEE. The sequence came from a human donor with melanoma. Sequenced material: CD8+ T cells sorted from blood (inferred from file names), taken from a patient given nivolumab and ipilimumab in sequence. The chain is built from TRBV5-6 and TRBJ2-7, with 8 bases that match TRBD1. The CDR3, as DNA: TGTGCCAGCAGCCATAGTGCAGGGGGCCCTACCTACGAGCAGTACTTC. As protein: CASSHSAGGPTYEQYF. Looking up the rest from reference TRBV5-6 and TRBJ2-7 gives the full variable domain: DAGVTQSPTHLIKTRGQQVTLRCSPKSGHDTVSWYQQALGQGPQFIFQYYEEEERQRGNFPDRFSGHQFPNYSSELNVNALLLGDSALYLCASSHSAGGPTYEQYFGPGTRLTVT.